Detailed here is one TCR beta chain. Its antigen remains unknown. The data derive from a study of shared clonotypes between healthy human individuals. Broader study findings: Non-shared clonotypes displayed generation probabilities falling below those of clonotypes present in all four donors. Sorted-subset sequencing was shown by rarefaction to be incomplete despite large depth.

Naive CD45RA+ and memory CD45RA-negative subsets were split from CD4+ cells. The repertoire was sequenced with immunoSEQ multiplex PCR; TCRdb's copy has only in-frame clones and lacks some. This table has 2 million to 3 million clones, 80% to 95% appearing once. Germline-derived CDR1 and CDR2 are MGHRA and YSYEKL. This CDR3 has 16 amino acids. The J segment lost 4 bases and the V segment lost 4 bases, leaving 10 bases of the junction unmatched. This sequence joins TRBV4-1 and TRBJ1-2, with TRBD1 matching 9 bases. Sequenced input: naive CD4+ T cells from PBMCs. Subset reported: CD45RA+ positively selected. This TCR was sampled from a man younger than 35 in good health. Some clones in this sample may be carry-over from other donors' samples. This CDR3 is CASSPTGGSRFYGYTF. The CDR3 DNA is TGCGCCAGCAGCCCCACAGGGGGCAGTCGATTCTATGGCTACACCTTC.